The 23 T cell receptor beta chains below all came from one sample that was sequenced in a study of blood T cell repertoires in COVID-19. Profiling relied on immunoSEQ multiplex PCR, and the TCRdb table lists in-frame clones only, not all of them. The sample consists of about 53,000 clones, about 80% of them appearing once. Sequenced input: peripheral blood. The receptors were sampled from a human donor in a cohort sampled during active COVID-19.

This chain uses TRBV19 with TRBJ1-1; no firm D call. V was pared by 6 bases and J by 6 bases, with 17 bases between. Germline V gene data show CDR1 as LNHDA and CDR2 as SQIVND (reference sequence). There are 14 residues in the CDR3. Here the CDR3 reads CASRWADLVSEAFF. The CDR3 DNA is TGTGCCAGTAGATGGGCCGATCTGGTCTCTGAAGCTTTCTTT.

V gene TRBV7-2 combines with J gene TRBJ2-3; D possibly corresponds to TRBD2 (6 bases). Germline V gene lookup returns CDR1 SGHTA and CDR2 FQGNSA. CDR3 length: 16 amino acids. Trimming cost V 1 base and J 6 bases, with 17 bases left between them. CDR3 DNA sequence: TGTGCCAGCAGCTTAGGCGGAGGGTTTGGGGTGGATACGCAGTATTTT. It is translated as CASSLGGGFGVDTQYF.

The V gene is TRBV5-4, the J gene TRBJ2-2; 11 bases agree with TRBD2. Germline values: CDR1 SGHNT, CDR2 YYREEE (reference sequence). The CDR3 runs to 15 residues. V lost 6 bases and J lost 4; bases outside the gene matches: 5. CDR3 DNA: TGTGCCAGCACGACTAGCGGGGTCGGCACCGGGGAGCTGTTTTTT. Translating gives CASTTSGVGTGELFF. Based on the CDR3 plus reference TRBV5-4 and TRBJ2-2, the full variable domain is ETGVTQSPTHLIKTRGQQVTLRCSSQSGHNTVSWYQQALGQGPQFIFQYYREEENGRGNFPPRFSGLQFPNYSSELNVNALELDDSALYLCASTTSGVGTGELFFGEGSRLTVL.

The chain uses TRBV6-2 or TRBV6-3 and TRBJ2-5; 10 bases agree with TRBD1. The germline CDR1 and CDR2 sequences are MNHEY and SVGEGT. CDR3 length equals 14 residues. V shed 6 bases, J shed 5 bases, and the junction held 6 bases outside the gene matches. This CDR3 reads CASSSGQGTETQYF. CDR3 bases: TGTGCCAGCAGCTCGGGACAGGGGACGGAGACCCAGTACTTC.

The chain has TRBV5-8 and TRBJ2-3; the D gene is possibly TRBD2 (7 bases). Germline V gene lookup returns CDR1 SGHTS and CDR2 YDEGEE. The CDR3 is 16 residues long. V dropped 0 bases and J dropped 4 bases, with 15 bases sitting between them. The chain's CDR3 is CASSLALRGGADTQYF. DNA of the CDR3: TGTGCCAGCAGCTTGGCCTTGAGGGGGGGCGCAGATACGCAGTATTTT.

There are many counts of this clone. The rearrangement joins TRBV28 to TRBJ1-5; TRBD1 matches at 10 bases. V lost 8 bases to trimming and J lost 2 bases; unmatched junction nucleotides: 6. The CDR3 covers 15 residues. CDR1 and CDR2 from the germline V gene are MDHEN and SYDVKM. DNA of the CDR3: TGTGCCAGCGGGGGGACAGGGGCAGGCAATCAGCCCCAGCATTTT. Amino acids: CASGGTGAGNQPQHF. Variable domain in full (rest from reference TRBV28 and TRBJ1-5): DVKVTQSSRYLVKRTGEKVFLECVQDMDHENMFWYRQDPGLGLRLIYFSYDVKMKEKGDIPEGYSVSREKKERFSLILESASTNQTSMYLCASGGTGAGNQPQHFGDGTRLSIL.

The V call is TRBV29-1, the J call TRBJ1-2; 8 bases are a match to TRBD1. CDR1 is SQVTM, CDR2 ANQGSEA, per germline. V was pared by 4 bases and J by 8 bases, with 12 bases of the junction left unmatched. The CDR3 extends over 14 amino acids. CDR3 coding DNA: TGCAGCGTTGGGGGAACAGGGGGATGGGAGGGCTACACCTTC. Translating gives CSVGGTGGWEGYTF.

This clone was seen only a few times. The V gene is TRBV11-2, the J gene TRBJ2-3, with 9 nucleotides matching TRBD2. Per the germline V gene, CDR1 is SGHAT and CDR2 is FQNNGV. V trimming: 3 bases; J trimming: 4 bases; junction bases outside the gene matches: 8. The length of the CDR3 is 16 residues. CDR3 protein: CASSFKERGVSDTQYF. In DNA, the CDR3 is TGTGCCAGCAGCTTTAAGGAGCGGGGGGTTTCAGATACGCAGTATTTT.

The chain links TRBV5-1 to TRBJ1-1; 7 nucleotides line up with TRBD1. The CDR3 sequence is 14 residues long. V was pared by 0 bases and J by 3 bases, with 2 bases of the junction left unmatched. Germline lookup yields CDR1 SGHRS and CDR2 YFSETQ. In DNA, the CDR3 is TGCGCCAGCAGCTTGGGGGACAGCTACACTGAAGCTTTCTTT. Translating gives CASSLGDSYTEAFF.

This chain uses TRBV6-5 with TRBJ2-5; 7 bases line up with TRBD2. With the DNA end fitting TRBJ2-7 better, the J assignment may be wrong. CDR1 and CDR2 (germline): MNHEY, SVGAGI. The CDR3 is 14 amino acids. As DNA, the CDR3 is TGTGCCAGCAGTTTGGGGGGGATCTCCTACGAGCAGTACTTC. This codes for CASSLGGISYEQYF.

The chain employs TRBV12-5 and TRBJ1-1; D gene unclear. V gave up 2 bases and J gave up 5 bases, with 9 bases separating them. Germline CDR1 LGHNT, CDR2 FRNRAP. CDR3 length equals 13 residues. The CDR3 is CASGLRWATEAFF. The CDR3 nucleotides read TGTGCTAGTGGTTTGCGTTGGGCTACTGAAGCTTTCTTT.

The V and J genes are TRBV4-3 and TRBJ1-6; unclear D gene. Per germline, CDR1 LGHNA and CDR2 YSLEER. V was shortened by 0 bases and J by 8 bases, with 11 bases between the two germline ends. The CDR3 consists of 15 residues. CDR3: CASSQDRVQYSPLHF. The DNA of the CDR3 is TGCGCCAGCAGCCAAGATCGGGTTCAGTATTCACCCCTCCACTTT.

The CDR3 here is CASSRLGGGTDTQYF. CDR3 nucleotides: TGTGCCAGCAGCCGGCTCGGCGGGGGGACAGATACGCAGTATTTT. The chain couples TRBV3-1 (or the pseudogene TRBV3-2) to TRBJ2-3; 8 positions match TRBD2. The CDR3 runs 15 residues. CDR1 is LGHDT and CDR2 is YNNKEL in the germline V gene (reference sequence). V shed 4 bases, J shed 3 bases, and the junction held 6 bases outside the gene matches.

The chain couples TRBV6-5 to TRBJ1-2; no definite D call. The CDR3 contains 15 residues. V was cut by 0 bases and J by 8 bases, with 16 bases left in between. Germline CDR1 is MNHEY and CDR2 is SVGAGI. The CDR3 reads CASSYSISALGGYTF. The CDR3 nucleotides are TGTGCCAGCAGTTACTCTATATCGGCCCTAGGCGGCTACACCTTC.

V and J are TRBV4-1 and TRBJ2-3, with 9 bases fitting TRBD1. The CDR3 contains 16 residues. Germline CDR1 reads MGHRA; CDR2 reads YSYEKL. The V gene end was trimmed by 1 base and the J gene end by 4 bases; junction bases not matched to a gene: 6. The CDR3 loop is CASSQGWDRVSDTQYF. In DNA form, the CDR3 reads TGCGCCAGCAGCCAAGGTTGGGACAGGGTCTCAGATACGCAGTATTTT.

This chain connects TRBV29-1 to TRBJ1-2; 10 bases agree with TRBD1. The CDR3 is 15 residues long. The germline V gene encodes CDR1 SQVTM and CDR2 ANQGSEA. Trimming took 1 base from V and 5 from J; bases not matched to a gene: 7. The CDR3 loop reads CSVEVRGTGAYGYTF. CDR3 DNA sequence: TGCAGCGTTGAAGTCCGCGGGACAGGGGCTTATGGCTACACCTTC.

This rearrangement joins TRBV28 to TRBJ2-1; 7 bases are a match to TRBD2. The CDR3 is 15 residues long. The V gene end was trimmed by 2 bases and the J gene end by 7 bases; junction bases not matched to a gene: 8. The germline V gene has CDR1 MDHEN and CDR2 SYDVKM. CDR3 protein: CASSLAGDPRNEQFF. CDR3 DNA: TGTGCCAGCAGTTTAGCGGGAGACCCTCGGAATGAGCAGTTCTTC.

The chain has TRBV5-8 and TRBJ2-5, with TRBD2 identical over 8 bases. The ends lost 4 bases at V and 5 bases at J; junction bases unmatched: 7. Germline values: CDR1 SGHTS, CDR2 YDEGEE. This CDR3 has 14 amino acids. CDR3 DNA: TGTGCCAGCAGCCCCCAGCGGGGGCGGGAGACCCAGTACTTC. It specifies CASSPQRGRETQYF.

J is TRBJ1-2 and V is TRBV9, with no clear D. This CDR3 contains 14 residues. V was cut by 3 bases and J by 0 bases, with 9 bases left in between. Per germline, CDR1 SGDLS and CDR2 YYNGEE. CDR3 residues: CASSGNGANYGYTF. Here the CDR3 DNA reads TGTGCCAGCAGCGGGAACGGAGCTAACTATGGCTACACCTTC.

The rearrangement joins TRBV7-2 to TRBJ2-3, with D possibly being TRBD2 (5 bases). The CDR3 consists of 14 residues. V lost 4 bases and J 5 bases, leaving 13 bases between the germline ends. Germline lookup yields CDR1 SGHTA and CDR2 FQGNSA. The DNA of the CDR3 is TGTGCCAGCAGCTCCCCGAGGGTTGAAGATACGCAGTATTTT. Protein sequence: CASSSPRVEDTQYF.

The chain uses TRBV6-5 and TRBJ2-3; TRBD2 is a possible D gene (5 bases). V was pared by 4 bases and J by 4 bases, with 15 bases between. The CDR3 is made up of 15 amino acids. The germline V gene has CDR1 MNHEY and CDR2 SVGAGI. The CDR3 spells CASSLANSLPDTQYF. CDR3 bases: TGTGCCAGCAGTTTAGCGAACTCCCTTCCAGATACGCAGTATTTT.

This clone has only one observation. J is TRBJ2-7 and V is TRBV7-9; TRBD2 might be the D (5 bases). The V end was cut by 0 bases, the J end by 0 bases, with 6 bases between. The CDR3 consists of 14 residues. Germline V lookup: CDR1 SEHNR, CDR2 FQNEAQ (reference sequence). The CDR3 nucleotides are TGTGCCAGCAGCTTAGCGGGGAGCTCCTACGAGCAGTACTTC. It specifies CASSLAGSSYEQYF.

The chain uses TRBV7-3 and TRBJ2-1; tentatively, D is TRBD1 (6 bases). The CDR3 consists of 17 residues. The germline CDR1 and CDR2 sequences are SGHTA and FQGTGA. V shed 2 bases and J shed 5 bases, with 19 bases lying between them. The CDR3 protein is CASSLAFWPQGDNEQFF. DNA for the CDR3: TGTGCCAGCAGCTTAGCGTTCTGGCCACAGGGAGACAATGAGCAGTTCTTC.